This T cell receptor (beta chain) came from a study of cytomegalovirus exposure and HLA in healthy donors. Study at large: An earlier analysis identified more than 95 million unique TCR beta sequences in 150 million to 200 million T cells. Study results and caveats: Follow-up analysis seemed to connect common viral pathogens with several of the most significant clusters identified.

With respect to this clone: Its antigen is not identified.

CDR1 is SNHLY and CDR2 is FYNNEI in the germline V gene. The CDR3 sequence is 13 residues long. Between the trimmed V and J ends, which lost 7 bases and 3 bases, there was a span of 13 bases. PCR involved 60 Vbeta and 13 Jbeta primers. Sequencing used immunoSEQ multiplex PCR; TCRdb keeps in-frame clones, though not all of them. The table shows about 110,000 clones, with about 71% occurring only once. The sequenced sample was PBMCs. This TCR derives from a boy aged 5-17 years in good health and CMV-seronegative. The chain joins TRBV2 to TRBJ2-7; a possible D gene is TRBD2 (5 bases). This CDR3 is CASTSSTDYEQYF. DNA of the CDR3: TGTGCCAGCACTTCTAGCACAGACTACGAGCAGTACTTC.